The T cell receptor (beta chain) under discussion was sequenced for a study of T-cell reconstitution after alpha-beta-depleted transplantation in children. Study findings and constraints: The origin of alpha-beta T cells about two months after transplant was reportedly several hundred expanded graft clones. From newly produced T cells came most of the T-cell counts and diversity one year after transplant.

Researchers prepared the TCRbeta library using unique molecular identifiers, the study reports. One entry per CDR3 protein results from TCRdb running MiXCR on the PCR reads. There are 95,000 to 150,000 distinct CDR3 sequences in the sample; more than 20% occur only once, and under 12% lies in the top ten. In regard to this clonotype: Its target is unknown.

The CDR3 contains 15 residues. The V segment lost 6 bases and the J segment 4 bases; nucleotides outside the gene matches: 6. V usage is TRBV12-3 or TRBV12-4 and J usage is TRBJ2-1, with 10 bases fitting TRBD1. The sample consisted of PBMCs, mostly from graft donor cells, taken 180 days after TCRalphabeta/CD19-depleted stem cell transplant. The clonotype comes from a male patient aged 2 to 10 who had a stem cell transplant for chronic granulomatous disease, so the T cells may come from the graft donor. The DNA of the CDR3 is TGTGCCAGCAGACCCGGGACAGGGGTTTACAATGAGCAGTTCTTC. Encoded protein: CASRPGTGVYNEQFF.